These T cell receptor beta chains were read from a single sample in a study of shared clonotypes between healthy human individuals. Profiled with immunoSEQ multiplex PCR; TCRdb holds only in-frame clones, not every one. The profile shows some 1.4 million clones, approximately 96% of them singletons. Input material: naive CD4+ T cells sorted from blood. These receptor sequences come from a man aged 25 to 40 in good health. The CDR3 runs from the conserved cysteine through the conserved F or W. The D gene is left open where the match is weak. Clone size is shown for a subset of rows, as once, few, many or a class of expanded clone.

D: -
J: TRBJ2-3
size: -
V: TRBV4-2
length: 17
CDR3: CASSQVSAGWDTDTQYF
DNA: TGTGCCAGCAGCCAAGTCTCGGCAGGGTGGGACACAGATACGCAGTATTTT

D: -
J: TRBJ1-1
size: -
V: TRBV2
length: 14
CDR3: CASSEWGKNTEAFF
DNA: TGTGCCAGCAGTGAATGGGGCAAGAACACTGAAGCTTTCTTT

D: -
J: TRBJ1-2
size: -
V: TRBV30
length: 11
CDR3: CTQEANYGYTF
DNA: TGTACGCAAGAGGCTAACTATGGCTACACCTTC

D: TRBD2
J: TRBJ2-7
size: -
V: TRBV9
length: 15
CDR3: CASSVDGSSGRSKYF
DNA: TGTGCCAGCAGCGTAGACGGTTCTAGCGGGAGGTCTAAGTACTTC

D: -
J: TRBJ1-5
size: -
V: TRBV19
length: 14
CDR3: CASSIVGGNQPQHF
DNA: TGTGCCAGTAGTATAGTCGGGGGCAATCAGCCCCAGCATTTT

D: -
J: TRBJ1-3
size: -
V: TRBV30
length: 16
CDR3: CAWSVALSFSGNTIYF
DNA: TGTGCCTGGTCGGTAGCCCTTTCTTTCTCTGGAAACACCATATATTTT

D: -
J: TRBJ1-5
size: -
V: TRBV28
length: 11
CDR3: CATKSNQPQHF
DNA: TGTGCCACTAAAAGCAATCAGCCCCAGCATTTT

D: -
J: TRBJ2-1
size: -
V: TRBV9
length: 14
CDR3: CASSVGQAVNEQFF
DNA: TGTGCCAGCAGCGTAGGACAGGCGGTCAATGAGCAGTTCTTC

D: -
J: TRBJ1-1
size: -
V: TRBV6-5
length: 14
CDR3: CASSDGRRNTEAFF
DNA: TGTGCCAGCAGTGACGGACGGAGGAACACTGAAGCTTTCTTT

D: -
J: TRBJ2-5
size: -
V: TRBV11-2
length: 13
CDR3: CASSNPMGETQYF
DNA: TGTGCCAGCAGCAACCCGATGGGGGAGACCCAGTACTTC

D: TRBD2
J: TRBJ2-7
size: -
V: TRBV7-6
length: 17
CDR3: CASSLMSLAGGRYEQYF
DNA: TGTGCCAGCAGCTTAATGTCACTAGCGGGAGGGAGGTACGAGCAGTACTTC

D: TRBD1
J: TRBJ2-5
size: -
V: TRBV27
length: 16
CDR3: CASSFMGQGGVETQYF
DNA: TGTGCCAGCAGTTTTATGGGACAGGGGGGTGTGGAGACCCAGTACTTC

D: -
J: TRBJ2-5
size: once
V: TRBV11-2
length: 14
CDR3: CASRPPGSRETQYF
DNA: TGTGCCAGCAGACCCCCAGGGTCGCGAGAGACCCAGTACTTC

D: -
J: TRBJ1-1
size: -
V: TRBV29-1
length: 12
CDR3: CSVFWLNTEAFF
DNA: TGCAGCGTTTTTTGGTTGAACACTGAAGCTTTCTTT

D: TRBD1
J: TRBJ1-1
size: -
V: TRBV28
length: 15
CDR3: CASSLWLTGAIEAFF
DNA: TGTGCCAGCAGTTTATGGCTCACAGGGGCCATCGAAGCTTTCTTT

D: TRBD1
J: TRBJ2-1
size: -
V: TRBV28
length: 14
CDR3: CASSQGAGLWEQFF
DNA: TGTGCCAGCTCACAGGGGGCGGGTTTGTGGGAGCAGTTCTTC

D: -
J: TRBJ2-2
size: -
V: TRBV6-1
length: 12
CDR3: CASSNGAGELFF
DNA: TGTGCCAGCAGCAATGGAGCCGGGGAGCTGTTTTTT

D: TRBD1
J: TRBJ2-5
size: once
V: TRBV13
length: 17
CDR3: CASSPGQGARVQETQYF
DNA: TGTGCCAGCAGCCCTGGACAGGGGGCAAGGGTCCAAGAGACCCAGTACTTC